This passage covers 20 T cell receptor beta chains from one sample sequenced in a study of blood T cells in healthy people across ages. For the second PCR, which ran for about 7 to 12 cycles, a sample-barcoded 5' primer and a J-beta primer mix were used. Using its own MiXCR run on the 5' RACE reads, TCRdb lists one record per CDR3 protein. This sample carries over a million distinct CDR3 sequences, under 30% of them seen once, and the ten largest clones take about 0.72%. This sample was shared with a second study, whose subject was T cells of mothers and their children.

Sequencing was carried out using blood. These receptors were obtained from a girl aged 2 to 9 in good health.

This clonotype showed up just a few times. The rearrangement joins TRBV7-9 to TRBJ1-2, with 9 bases aligning to TRBD1. Losses at the gene ends were 7 bases for V and 5 bases for J; bases not matched to a gene: 11. The CDR3 is 15 residues long. Germline loops: CDR1 SEHNR, CDR2 FQNEAQ (reference sequence). The chain's CDR3 is CASTLTGGAVYGYTF. The DNA for the CDR3 is TGTGCCAGCACCCTCACAGGGGGCGCGGTTTATGGCTACACCTTC.

This clonotype was recorded a few times. This chain connects TRBV11-2 to TRBJ2-2; D is ambiguous. The V end lost 4 bases, the J end lost 7 bases, and 10 bases lay between the germline ends. Germline CDR1 is SGHAT and CDR2 is FQNNGV. This CDR3 spans 13 amino acids. The CDR3 here is CASSSKSSGELFF. The CDR3 DNA sequence: TGTGCCAGCAGCTCAAAGTCCAGCGGGGAGCTGTTTTTT.

This clonotype was seen a handful of times. V and J are TRBV12-3 or TRBV12-4 and TRBJ2-2; unclear D gene. This CDR3 is built from 13 residues. The V end was cut by 3 bases, the J end by 4 bases, with 6 bases between. CDR3 DNA sequence: TGTGCCAGCAGTTTCACAGCCACCGGGGAGCTGTTTTTT. It encodes CASSFTATGELFF.

This clonotype was seen a few times. CDR3 nucleotides: TGCAGCGTTGAAACTAGCGGGAGGGTTAAATACAATGAGCAGTTCTTC. Its translation: CSVETSGRVKYNEQFF. The chain uses TRBV29-1 and TRBJ2-1; 13 bases line up with TRBD2. CDR1 is SQVTM, CDR2 ANQGSEA, per germline. V shed 2 bases, J shed 4 bases, and the junction held 5 bases outside the gene matches. This CDR3 region has 16 residues.

In this sample, this clonotype turned up a few times. V and J are TRBV7-9 and TRBJ2-1, with 8 nucleotides matching TRBD1. The germline gives CDR1 SEHNR, CDR2 FQNEAQ (reference sequence). The V and J ends lost 5 bases and 5 bases, in that order; junction bases with no gene match: 8. This CDR3 comprises 15 residues. The CDR3 DNA sequence: TGTGCCAGCAGCGCCCGGGACAGGCAAAACAATGAGCAGTTCTTC. Residues: CASSARDRQNNEQFF.

The genes are TRBV7-2 and TRBJ1-3; possible D gene TRBD1, 6 bases. This CDR3 comprises 15 residues. V was trimmed by 5 bases and J by 5 bases, leaving 16 bases between them. In germline, CDR1 is SGHTA, CDR2 FQGNSA. CDR3 nucleotide sequence: TGTGCCAGCAGCCCCGCAGGGGATAGGAGAAACACCATATATTTT. It yields the protein CASSPAGDRRNTIYF.

This clonotype was seen repeatedly, ten times or more. This clone may be a read error of a much larger clone one base away. The chain uses TRBV5-6 and TRBJ2-5, with no clear D. Germline lookup yields CDR1 SGHDT and CDR2 YYEEEE. Trimming left V 2 bases short and J 4 bases short, with 3 bases between. This CDR3 comprises 11 residues. CDR3 bases: TGTGCCAGCAGCTTAGTAGAGACCCAGTACTTC. Amino acid sequence: CASSLVETQYF.

This clonotype was observed a single time. CDR3 loop: CASSTRPGQGRYGYTF. CDR3 nucleotide sequence: TGCGCCAGCAGCACAAGACCGGGACAGGGGCGCTATGGCTACACCTTC. The chain couples TRBV5-1 to TRBJ1-2, with 10 bases lining up with TRBD1. Germline V CDR1 and CDR2: SGHRS, YFSETQ. This CDR3 spans 16 amino acids. V was pared by 4 bases and J by 4 bases, with 10 bases of the junction left unmatched.

In its sample, this clonotype was seen a few times. This chain links TRBV3-1 with TRBJ2-5, with 10 bases that match TRBD1. CDR1 is LGHDT and CDR2 is YNNKEL in the germline V gene (reference sequence). The V and J ends lost 2 bases and 2 bases, in that order; junction bases with no gene match: 2. CDR3 size: 15 residues. CDR3 DNA sequence: TGTGCCAGCAGCCAATGGACAGGGGGACAAGAGACCCAGTACTTC. Amino acids: CASSQWTGGQETQYF.

A word on this clonotype: Its ends do not fully match the called genes, so a read error is possible. This chain joins TRBV6-2 or TRBV6-3 and TRBJ2-5; possibly TRBD1 for D (5 bases). CDR1 is MNHEY and CDR2 is SVGEGT in the germline V gene. The length of the CDR3 is 17 residues. Here the CDR3 reads CASSKSFERRQQEAQYF. The CDR3 DNA is TGTGCCAGCAGTAAAAGCTTCGAAAGGAGACAGCAAGAGGCCCAGTACTTC.

Here the CDR3 DNA reads TGTGCTAGTGGTTTTAGCGGGAGCACAGATACGCAGTATTTT. Protein product: CASGFSGSTDTQYF. V usage is TRBV12-5 and J usage is TRBJ2-3; 7 nucleotides line up with TRBD2. Germline CDR1 reads LGHNT; CDR2 reads FRNRAP. V gave up 3 bases and J gave up 0 bases; unmatched junction bases: 0. The CDR3 length is 14 residues. The full variable domain, completed using reference TRBV12-5 and TRBJ2-3, is DARVTQTPRHKVTEMGQEVTMRCQPILGHNTVFWYRQTMMQGLELLAYFRNRAPLDDSGMPKDRFSAEMPDATLATLKIQPSEPRDSAVYFCASGFSGSTDTQYFGPGTRLTVL.

This clonotype has more than one count but fewer than ten. V gene TRBV5-1 combines with J gene TRBJ2-5, with TRBD2 matching 9 bases. The CDR3 covers 15 residues. Looked up from germline, CDR1 is SGHRS and CDR2 is YFSETQ. V lost 3 bases to trimming and J lost 4 bases; unmatched junction nucleotides: 7. The CDR3 DNA reads TGCGCCAGCAGCTCTGGCAGTAGCGGGAGAGAGACCCAGTACTTC. Translation: CASSSGSSGRETQYF.

The CDR3 nucleotides read TGCAGCGTTGAAGGCGGGAGAGGGACCTACGAGCAGTACTTC. It translates to CSVEGGRGTYEQYF. The chain recombines TRBV29-1 with TRBJ2-7; TRBD2 matches 7 bases. Germline CDR1 is SQVTM and CDR2 is ANQGSEA. This CDR3 comprises 14 residues. The junction had 5 bases not matched to a gene; V was cut back by 1 base and J by 2 bases.

V gene TRBV29-1 combines with J gene TRBJ1-1, with D possibly TRBD1 on 5 matching bases. V lost 7 bases and J 6 bases, leaving 18 bases between the germline ends. This CDR3 contains 13 residues. CDR1 is SQVTM, CDR2 ANQGSEA, per germline. DNA for the CDR3: TGCAGCGGCACTGACGGGCGAGGGGCTGAAGCTTTCTTT. This encodes CSGTDGRGAEAFF.

The chain uses TRBV2 and TRBJ1-5, with TRBD1 as a possible D gene (5 bases). This CDR3 contains 13 residues. V was trimmed by 11 bases and J by 5 bases, leaving 16 bases between them. CDR1 and CDR2 from the germline V gene are SNHLY and FYNNEI. In DNA form, the CDR3 reads TGTGCCGGACGAGCGGGACTCGATCAGCCCCAGCATTTT. This codes for CAGRAGLDQPQHF. Full variable domain (remainder filled in from reference TRBV2 and TRBJ1-5): EPEVTQTPSHQVTQMGQEVILRCVPISNHLYFYWYRQILGQKVEFLVSFYNNEISEKSEIFDDQFSVERPDGSNFTLKIRSTKLEDSAMYFCAGRAGLDQPQHFGDGTRLSIL.

This clonotype was detected once. CDR3 amino acids: CASSGLATGELFF. The CDR3 DNA reads TGTGCCAGCAGTGGGCTGGCCACCGGGGAGCTGTTTTTT. The V and J genes are TRBV2 and TRBJ2-2; the D is unclear. This CDR3 comprises 13 residues. Per the germline V gene, CDR1 is SNHLY and CDR2 is FYNNEI. V was pared by 4 bases and J by 4 bases, with 7 bases between.

This clonotype was detected only a few times. This rearrangement joins TRBV2 to TRBJ1-3; the D is unclear. This CDR3 is 13 amino acids long. Germline CDR1 is SNHLY and CDR2 is FYNNEI. Between the trimmed V and J ends, which lost 8 bases and 0 bases, there was a span of 8 bases. This CDR3 is CASSEVSGNTIYF. The CDR3 DNA is TGTGCCAGCTCCGAAGTCTCTGGAAACACCATATATTTT.

This clonotype was observed a few times. The rearrangement joins TRBV7-8 to TRBJ1-2; D gene ambiguous. Germline CDR1 and CDR2: SGHVS and FQNEAQ. V was cut by 7 bases and J by 4 bases, with 19 bases left in between. The CDR3 has 15 amino acids. CDR3 sequence reads: CASTERVIGGYGYTF. CDR3 nucleotide sequence: TGTGCCAGCACCGAGAGGGTTATTGGAGGCTATGGCTACACCTTC.

The gene calls are TRBV27 and TRBJ1-2; TRBD1 is a possible D gene (6 bases). The CDR3 contains 15 residues. Trimming removed 0 bases from V and 5 bases from J, with 13 bases in between. Germline assignment: CDR1 MNHEY and CDR2 SMNVEV (reference sequence). In nucleotides, the CDR3 is TGTGCCAGCAGTTTATCGCCCGGGACAACTTATGGCTACACCTTC. This gives the protein CASSLSPGTTYGYTF.

The chain is built from TRBV4-1 and TRBJ1-1; 11 bases line up with TRBD1. V gave up 6 bases and J gave up 6 bases; unmatched junction bases: 6. This CDR3 is 14 amino acids long. The germline V gene encodes CDR1 MGHRA and CDR2 YSYEKL. The CDR3 protein is CASRPGTGGSEAFF. The CDR3 coding sequence is TGCGCCAGCAGACCCGGGACAGGGGGGTCTGAAGCTTTCTTT.